This TCR beta chain was identified in a study of neoadjuvant anti-PD-1 for oral cavity cancer. For the study at large: Around day 43, patients without progression received a fourth nivolumab dose before surgery.

The CDR3 covers 14 residues. Germline V gene data show CDR1 as SGDLS and CDR2 as YYNGEE. V lost 0 bases, J lost 4 bases, and 8 bases lay in between. Clones were sequenced by immunoSEQ multiplex PCR, and TCRdb holds only the in-frame ones, with some missing. This table has about 16,000 clones, roughly 78% appearing once. Source: PBMCs, taken before nivolumab (anti-PD-1) treatment. The chain combines TRBV9 with TRBJ2-1, with D perhaps matching TRBD2 (5 bases). The TCR was taken from a person aged 35-79 years with oral cavity squamous cell carcinoma. CDR3 nucleotide sequence: TGTGCCAGCAGCGTAGATGGGGAGTACAATGAGCAGTTCTTC. It is translated as CASSVDGEYNEQFF.